This note documents a single TCR beta chain sequence. What it binds is not known. Assembly of TCR beta libraries relied on iRepertoire HTBI primers together with Arm-PCR of CDR3 regions. TCRdb passed the multiplex PCR reads through MiXCR, listing each CDR3 protein once. The table includes 420,000 or so distinct CDR3 sequences, 23% detected once. This record belongs to a study of regulatory T cells in long-lasting Graves disease. Findings and limits, study-wide: Relative to new patients (roughly 980), persistent patients exhibited greater sharing of public clonotypes (approximately 2,500). Persistent disease favored TRBV28, TRBJ1-2 and TRBJ2-5.

Time point defined: persistent/refractory GD, antithyroid drugs over 5 years with positive TRAb. Generation of the TCR library employed RNA extracted from PBMCs. Blood from the periphery, approximately 9 milliliters in all, was drawn into EDTA tubes. The V segment lost 4 bases and the J segment 0 bases; nucleotides outside the gene matches: 7. The CDR3 contains 16 residues. Germline assignment: CDR1 SGHDT and CDR2 YYEEEE. This material consisted of peripheral blood mononuclear cells (PBMCs), taken when the disease was refractory, from a patient treated with antithyroid drugs. This sequence was found in a female donor with Graves disease. This rearrangement joins TRBV5-6 to TRBJ2-5; TRBD2 matches at 9 bases. The CDR3 reads CASSPFAGGNQETQYF. The CDR3 DNA is TGTGCCAGCAGCCCCTTTGCGGGAGGGAACCAAGAGACCCAGTACTTC.